This T cell receptor (beta chain) comes out of a study of cytomegalovirus exposure and HLA in healthy donors. Findings and caveats of the study: An ancestry cluster, one associated with Asian ancestry, reportedly showed fewer N-insertions than the approximately 670-donor mean in a later analysis. Across all donors, roughly uniform sequencing depth was an assumption of the presence/absence analyses. Per published accounts, TCR beta sequences correctly predicted the HLA-A and HLA-B alleles of most subjects.

The PCR contained 60 Vbeta and 13 Jbeta primers. Produced via immunoSEQ multiplex PCR; TCRdb's table is partial and in-frame only. The table has over 70,000 clones, roughly 70% seen once. Worth noting for this clone: Its antigen is unidentified.

The CDR3 runs to 15 residues. Germline V gives CDR1 LNHDA, CDR2 SQIVND (reference sequence). V lost 4 bases to trimming and J lost 2 bases, with 12 bases between them. This TCR derives from a woman aged 50 to 60 in good health and CMV-seropositive. The sample was PBMCs. The chain is built from TRBV19 and TRBJ1-3; D is possibly TRBD1 (6 bases). The CDR3 region has the DNA TGTGCCAGTAGTAGAGGGGGTGTCGCTGGAAACACCATATATTTT. Translating it yields CASSRGGVAGNTIYF.